The T cell receptor beta chain under discussion was sequenced for a study of T cell responses to AZD1222 COVID-19 vaccine. Study-wide findings and caveats: Only a handful of AZD1222 recipients, roughly six in all, had baseline seropositivity. Donors were chiefly white British, with a greater number of females, and clonal diversity was perhaps underestimated.

This clone was seen a handful of times. Its cognate antigen is unknown. The assay was immunoSEQ multiplex PCR, and TCRdb's table has in-frame clones only and misses some. The profile shows around 140,000 clones, over 90% of them singletons. This material consisted of peripheral blood, taken on day 0 of AZD1222 vaccination. This clonotype was sampled from an adult in good health.

The CDR3 DNA reads as TGTGCCAGTAGTGGAGAACAGGCTCTGGATTCCTATAATTCACCCCTCCACTTT. Translation: CASSGEQALDSYNSPLHF. The chain has TRBV19 and TRBJ1-6; possible D gene TRBD1, 5 bases. The V gene's germline CDR1 is LNHDA and CDR2 SQIVND (reference sequence). This CDR3 region has 18 residues. Trimming removed 5 bases from V and 1 base from J, with 18 bases in between.